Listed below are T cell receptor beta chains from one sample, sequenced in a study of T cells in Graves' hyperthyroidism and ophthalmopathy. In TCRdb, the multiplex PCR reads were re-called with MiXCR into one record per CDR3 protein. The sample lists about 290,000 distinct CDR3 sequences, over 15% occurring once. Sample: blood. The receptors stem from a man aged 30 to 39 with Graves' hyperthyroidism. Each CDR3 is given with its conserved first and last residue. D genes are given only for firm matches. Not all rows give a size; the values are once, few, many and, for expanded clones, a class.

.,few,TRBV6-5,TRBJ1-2,CASSYSGGRGGYTF,TGTGCCAGCAGTTACTCGGGGGGGCGCGGGGGCTACACCTTC
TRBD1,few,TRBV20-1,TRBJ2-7,CSARDGTGGEQYF,TGCAGTGCTAGAGACGGGACAGGAGGCGAGCAGTACTTC
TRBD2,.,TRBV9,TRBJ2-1,CASSGGARTSGGEQFF,TGTGCCAGCAGCGGGGGAGCAAGGACTAGCGGGGGTGAGCAGTTCTTC
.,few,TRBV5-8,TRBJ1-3,CASSLQFENTIYF,TGTGCCAGCAGCTTGCAGTTCGAAAACACCATATATTTT
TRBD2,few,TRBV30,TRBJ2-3,CAWSWGEGTDTQYF,TGTGCCTGGAGTTGGGGGGAGGGAACAGATACGCAGTATTTT
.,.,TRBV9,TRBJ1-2,CASSAGSPHYGYTF,TGTGCCAGCAGCGCAGGCAGCCCTCACTATGGCTACACCTTC
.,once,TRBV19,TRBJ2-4,CATEPQRDIQYF,TGTGCCACTGAACCCCAGCGGGACATTCAGTACTTC
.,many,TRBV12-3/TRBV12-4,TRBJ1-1,CASTKRQENTEAFF,TGTGCCAGCACCAAAAGACAGGAGAACACTGAAGCTTTCTTT
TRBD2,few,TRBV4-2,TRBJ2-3,CASSQEREVSDTQYF,TGTGCCAGCAGCCAGGAGCGGGAGGTCTCAGATACGCAGTATTTT
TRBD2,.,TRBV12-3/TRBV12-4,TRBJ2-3,CASSSRPRGGTDTQYF,TGTGCCAGCAGTTCCCGACCTCGGGGGGGGACAGATACGCAGTATTTT
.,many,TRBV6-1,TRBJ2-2,CASKDPYTGELFF,TGTGCCAGCAAGGACCCATACACCGGGGAGCTGTTTTTT
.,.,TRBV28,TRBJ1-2,CASSLPAAIDDYTF,TGTGCCAGCAGCCTACCTGCGGCGATTGACGACTACACCTTC
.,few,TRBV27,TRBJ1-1,CATQPGPNTEAFF,TGTGCCACCCAACCTGGCCCGAACACTGAAGCTTTCTTT
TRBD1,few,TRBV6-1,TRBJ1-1,CASSRQGSEAFF,TGTGCCAGCAGTCGACAGGGCTCTGAAGCTTTCTTT
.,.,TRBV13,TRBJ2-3,CASSLLQSGDTQYF,TGTGCCAGCAGCTTACTCCAGAGCGGGGATACGCAGTATTTT
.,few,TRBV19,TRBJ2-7,CASSIMAGSGYEQYF,TGTGCCAGTAGTATCATGGCGGGTTCGGGTTACGAGCAGTACTTC
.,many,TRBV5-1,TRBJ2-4,CASSFPGEDIQYF,TGCGCCAGCAGCTTCCCTGGAGAGGACATTCAGTACTTC
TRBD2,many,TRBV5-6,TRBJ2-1,CASSRRASGHLLDEQFF,TGTGCCAGCAGCCGCCGCGCTAGCGGGCACCTACTGGATGAGCAGTTCTTC
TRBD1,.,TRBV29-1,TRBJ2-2,CSVEQRTGPPVANTGELFF,TGCAGCGTTGAACAGAGGACAGGCCCCCCGGTAGCGAACACCGGGGAGCTGTTTTTT
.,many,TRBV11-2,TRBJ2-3,CASSSRLHTDTQYF,TGTGCCAGCAGCTCCCGACTCCACACAGATACGCAGTATTTT
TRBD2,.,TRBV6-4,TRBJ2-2,CASSKLPGLAGRANTGELFF,TGTGCCAGCAGTAAACTACCGGGACTAGCGGGAAGGGCGAACACCGGGGAGCTGTTTTTT
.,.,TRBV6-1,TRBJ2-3,CASSDGATSTDTQYF,TGTGCCAGCAGTGACGGGGCGACTAGCACAGATACGCAGTATTTT
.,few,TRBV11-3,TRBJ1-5,CASSLGRDLYSNQPQHF,TGTGCCAGCAGCTTAGGCCGAGACCTTTATAGCAATCAGCCCCAGCATTTT
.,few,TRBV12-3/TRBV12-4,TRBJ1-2,CASSGDRLGYTF,TGTGCCAGCAGTGGAGACAGGCTCGGCTACACCTTC
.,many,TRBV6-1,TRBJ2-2,CASSDFSTGELFF,TGTGCCAGCAGTGATTTTAGTACCGGGGAGCTGTTTTTT
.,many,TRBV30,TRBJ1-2,CAWSDRDHGYTF,TGTGCCTGGAGTGACAGGGATCATGGCTACACCTTC
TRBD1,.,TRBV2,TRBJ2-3,CASKTGTGPTDTQYF,TGTGCCAGCAAAACCGGGACAGGACCCACAGATACGCAGTATTTT
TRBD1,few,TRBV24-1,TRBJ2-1,CATSDTGENEQFF,TGTGCCACCAGTGATACAGGGGAAAATGAGCAGTTCTTC
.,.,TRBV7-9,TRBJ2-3,CASSSLLGQWTDTQYF,TGTGCCAGCAGCTCCCTCCTGGGGCAGTGGACAGATACGCAGTATTTT
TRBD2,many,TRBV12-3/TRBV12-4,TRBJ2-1,CASSHEAGVYPDEQFF,TGTGCCAGCAGTCATGAGGCGGGAGTGTATCCCGATGAGCAGTTCTTC
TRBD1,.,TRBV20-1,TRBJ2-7,CSAEDRALLYEQYF,TGCAGTGCCGAGGACAGGGCCCTATTGTACGAGCAGTACTTC
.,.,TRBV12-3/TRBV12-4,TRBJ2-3,CASSSGKLDTQYF,TGTGCCAGCAGTTCCGGGAAACTAGATACGCAGTATTTT
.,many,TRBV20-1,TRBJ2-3,CSARQYSTDTQYF,TGCAGTGCTAGACAATATTCGACAGATACGCAGTATTTT
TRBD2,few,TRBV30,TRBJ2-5,CAWTLAGGLETQYF,TGTGCCTGGACACTAGCGGGAGGGTTGGAGACCCAGTACTTC
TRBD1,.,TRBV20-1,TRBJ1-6,CSAPARGPLNSPLHF,TGCAGTGCTCCTGCCAGGGGGCCTCTTAATTCACCCCTCCACTTT
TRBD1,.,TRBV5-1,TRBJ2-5,CASSAQGALETQYF,TGCGCCAGCAGCGCCCAGGGGGCGTTGGAGACCCAGTACTTC
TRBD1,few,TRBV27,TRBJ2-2,CASSLLGGVGEPFF,TGTGCCAGCAGTTTATTAGGGGGCGTCGGGGAGCCGTTTTTT
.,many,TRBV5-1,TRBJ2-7,CASSLVGGYEQYF,TGTGCCAGCAGCTTAGTGGGGGGCTACGAGCAGTACTTC
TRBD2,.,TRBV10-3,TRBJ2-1,CAIGREAYNEQFF,TGTGCCATCGGACGGGAGGCCTACAATGAGCAGTTCTTC
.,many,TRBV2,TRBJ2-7,CATLAGLLSYEQYF,TGTGCCACCCTCGCCGGGCTCCTCTCCTACGAGCAGTACTTC
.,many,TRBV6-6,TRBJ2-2,CASSYAVDTGELFF,TGTGCCAGCAGTTACGCGGTCGACACCGGGGAGCTGTTTTTT
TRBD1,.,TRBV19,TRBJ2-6,CASSFNRGSGANVLTF,TGTGCCAGTAGTTTCAACAGGGGCTCTGGGGCCAACGTCCTGACTTTC
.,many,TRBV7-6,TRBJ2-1,CASSAGGVGKFF,TGTGCCAGCAGCGCCGGAGGGGTCGGCAAGTTCTTC
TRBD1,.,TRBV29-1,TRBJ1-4,CSVADRGGEKLFF,TGCAGCGTTGCGGACAGGGGAGGTGAAAAACTGTTTTTT
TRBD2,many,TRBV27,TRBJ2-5,CASSLVASGYQETQYF,TGTGCCAGCAGTTTGGTGGCTAGCGGGTACCAAGAGACCCAGTACTTC
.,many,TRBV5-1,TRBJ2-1,CASSFLDGEQFF,TGCGCCAGCAGCTTTCTGGACGGGGAGCAGTTCTTC
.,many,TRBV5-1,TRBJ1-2,CASSLDTGRAYGYTF,TGCGCCAGCAGCTTGGATACGGGGCGCGCCTATGGCTACACCTTC
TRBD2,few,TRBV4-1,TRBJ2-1,CASSQDTGGLGNEQFF,TGCGCCAGCAGCCAAGATACGGGGGGTTTGGGCAATGAGCAGTTCTTC
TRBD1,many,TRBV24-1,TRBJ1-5,CATSDHGQDNQPQHF,TGTGCCACCAGTGACCATGGACAGGACAATCAGCCCCAGCATTTT
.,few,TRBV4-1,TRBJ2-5,CASSQDSAAQETQYF,TGCGCCAGCAGCCAAGATTCTGCGGCTCAAGAGACCCAGTACTTC
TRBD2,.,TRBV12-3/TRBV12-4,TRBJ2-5,CASRNLAGKSQETQYF,TGTGCCAGCAGAAACCTAGCGGGAAAATCACAAGAGACCCAGTACTTC
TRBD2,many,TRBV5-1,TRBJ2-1,CASSLASGNIEQFF,TGCGCCAGCAGCTTGGCTAGCGGGAACATTGAGCAGTTCTTC
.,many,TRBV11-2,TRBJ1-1,CASSPTGGRTEAFF,TGTGCCAGCAGCCCAACTGGGGGACGTACTGAAGCTTTCTTT
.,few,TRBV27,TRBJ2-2,CASSFLGQWNTGELFF,TGTGCCAGCAGTTTTCTCGGTCAATGGAACACCGGGGAGCTGTTTTTT
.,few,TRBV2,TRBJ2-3,CASMRRAGTDTQYF,TGTGCCAGCATGCGAAGGGCGGGCACAGATACGCAGTATTTT